The 24 T cell receptor beta chains below were found in one sample sequenced in a study of blood T cells in healthy people across ages. For the second PCR, which ran for about 7 to 11 cycles, a sample-barcoded 5' primer and a J-beta primer mix were used. From the 5' RACE reads, TCRdb called clonotypes with MiXCR, one entry per CDR3 protein. The sample lists about 1.7 million distinct CDR3 sequences, approximately 28% occurring once. Sample: blood. These receptors all come from a woman in her thirties in good health.

This clonotype was recorded a few times. The V gene is TRBV3-1, the J gene TRBJ2-7; D gene ambiguous. Germline assignment: CDR1 LGHDT and CDR2 YNNKEL (reference sequence). The V end was cut by 2 bases, the J end by 2 bases, with 13 bases between. The CDR3 extends over 15 amino acids. The DNA for the CDR3 is TGTGCCAGCAGCCAATTAGGTGATCGAACCTACGAGCAGTACTTC. It encodes CASSQLGDRTYEQYF.

This clonotype was observed a handful of times. The chain carries TRBV13 and TRBJ2-1; D uncertain. The CDR3 has 14 amino acids. CDR1 is PRHDT, CDR2 FYEKMQ, per germline (reference sequence). Between the trimmed V and J ends, which lost 5 bases and 7 bases, there was a span of 15 bases. This CDR3 is CASSPPSQRNEQFF. Written as DNA, the CDR3 is TGTGCCAGCAGCCCCCCCTCCCAACGGAATGAGCAGTTCTTC.

The chain uses TRBV25-1 and TRBJ1-1, with a weak D call TRBD1 (6 bases). The CDR3 is 15 residues long. The V end lost 1 base, the J end lost 2 bases, and 11 bases lay between the germline ends. CDR1 is MGHDK, CDR2 SYGVNS, per germline. CDR3 sequence reads: CASSEFVGGNTEAFF. CDR3 DNA sequence: TGTGCCAGCAGTGAATTTGTGGGGGGCAACACTGAAGCTTTCTTT.

On this clonotype itself: A read error may produce the germline difference seen at one junction end. This chain connects TRBV2 to TRBJ2-3, with D perhaps matching TRBD1 (6 bases). Germline-derived CDR1 and CDR2 are SNHLY and FYNNEI. The CDR3 loop spans 15 amino acids. CDR3 nucleotide sequence: TGTGCCAGCAGTGAAGGTGGGACATCCACAGATACGCGGTATTTT. This translates into CASSEGGTSTDTRYF.

This clonotype appeared a few times. The V call is TRBV6-5, the J call TRBJ1-4, with D hard to call. V was cut by 4 bases and J by 3 bases, with 12 bases left in between. Germline CDR1 MNHEY, CDR2 SVGAGI. There are 15 residues in the CDR3. CDR3 sequence: CASSSSFSSNEKLFF. Here the CDR3 DNA reads TGTGCCAGCAGTTCCTCCTTCTCCTCTAATGAAAAACTGTTTTTT.

The chain joins TRBV20-1 to TRBJ2-3, with D unclear. The CDR3 spans 15 residues. CDR1 is DFQATT, CDR2 SNEGSKA, per germline (reference sequence). Trimming removed 3 bases at V and 1 base at J, with 14 bases between. The CDR3 region is CSARTANLGTDTQYF. The CDR3 DNA sequence: TGCAGTGCTAGGACCGCAAACCTCGGCACAGATACGCAGTATTTT.

This clonotype occurred a few times. The chain carries TRBV7-2 and TRBJ2-7; perhaps TRBD2 as D (5 bases). CDR3 length equals 13 residues. The ends were cut back, 5 bases at V and 2 bases at J, with 10 bases in the middle. Germline assignment: CDR1 SGHTA and CDR2 FQGNSA. This chain's CDR3 is CASSKAAAYEQYF. The DNA for the CDR3 is TGTGCCAGCAGCAAAGCGGCAGCCTACGAGCAGTACTTC.

The chain carries TRBV3-1 and TRBJ1-2, with a tentative D call TRBD1 (5 bases). Germline loops: CDR1 LGHDT, CDR2 YNNKEL (reference sequence). The CDR3 sequence is 12 residues long. Trimming pared 3 bases from V and 8 bases from J, leaving 10 bases between. CDR3 sequence reads: CASSQGEVGYTF. CDR3 DNA: TGTGCCAGCAGCCAGGGGGAGGTGGGCTACACCTTC.

The CDR3 nucleotides are TGTGCCAGCAGCTTATCAGAGGCGGGACTATTCACAGATACGCAGTATTTT. It encodes CASSLSEAGLFTDTQYF. The chain joins TRBV11-2 to TRBJ2-3; TRBD2 agrees at 7 bases. Trimming took 2 bases from V and 2 from J; bases not matched to a gene: 10. The CDR3 runs 17 residues. Germline V gives CDR1 SGHAT, CDR2 FQNNGV. The full variable domain, rest sourced from reference TRBV11-2 and TRBJ2-3, is EAGVAQSPRYKIIEKRQSVAFWCNPISGHATLYWYQQILGQGPKLLIQFQNNGVVDDSQLPKDRFSAERLKGVDSTLKIQPAKLEDSAVYLCASSLSEAGLFTDTQYFGPGTRLTVL.

The chain has TRBV2 and TRBJ1-2; 9 nucleotides match TRBD1. J gave up 4 bases and V 10 bases, and 16 bases lay outside the gene matches. CDR1 and CDR2 (germline): SNHLY, FYNNEI. CDR3 length: 16 residues. The CDR3 DNA follows: TGTGCCACCGAGACTATACAGGGGGCCGAGGGCTATGGCTACACCTTC. Encoded protein: CATETIQGAEGYGYTF.

This clonotype was recorded a few times. CDR3 sequence reads: CSARGSGRPYNEQFF. CDR3 coding DNA: TGCAGTGCTAGGGGTTCGGGGAGGCCCTACAATGAGCAGTTCTTC. The genes are TRBV20-1 and TRBJ2-1; a possible D gene is TRBD2 (6 bases). Trimming shortened V by 3 bases and J by 2 bases, and 14 bases separated the two germline ends. This CDR3 is built from 15 residues. Germline V lookup: CDR1 DFQATT, CDR2 SNEGSKA (reference sequence).

This clonotype was seen a few times. V and J are TRBV20-1 and TRBJ1-1, with D perhaps TRBD1 (5 bases). CDR1 DFQATT and CDR2 SNEGSKA come from the germline V gene (reference sequence). The CDR3 has 13 amino acids. The ends were cut back, 6 bases at V and 5 bases at J, with 16 bases in the middle. CDR3 coding DNA: TGCAGTGCCCGTGGGGGGGACGGGACTGAAGCTTTCTTT. It translates to CSARGGDGTEAFF.

The chain employs TRBV5-1 and TRBJ2-4, with 9 bases lining up with TRBD1. Judging by the DNA end, TRBJ2-7 fits better; the J call may be wrong. Germline V gene data show CDR1 as SGHRS and CDR2 as YFSETQ. The CDR3 sequence is 18 residues long. CDR3: CASSSSLRGTGRTYEQYF. DNA for the CDR3: TGCGCCAGCAGCTCCTCCTTGAGGGGGACAGGGAGGACCTACGAGCAGTACTTC.

The chain combines TRBV6-5 with TRBJ2-5, with TRBD2 matching 7 bases. There are 13 residues in the CDR3. From germline, CDR1 is MNHEY and CDR2 SVGAGI. After removal of 1 base from V and 11 bases from J, the junction contained 7 bases not matched to a gene. CDR3 sequence reads: CASSYWSGGEQYF. CDR3 nucleotide sequence: TGTGCCAGCAGTTACTGGTCGGGGGGTGAGCAGTACTTC.

Concerning this clonotype: Compared with germline, one end of the junction differs, possibly owing to a read error. This chain joins TRBV10-3 and TRBJ1-1, with TRBD1 matching over 9 bases. There are 16 residues in the CDR3. Looked up from germline, CDR1 is ENHRY and CDR2 is SYGVKD. Written as DNA, the CDR3 is TGTGCCACCGCGGATTTACAGGGGGCGATGAATACTGAAGCTTTCTTT. This gives the protein CATADLQGAMNTEAFF.

The chain links TRBV7-9 to TRBJ2-7; tentative D call: TRBD2 (5 bases). Trimming left V 5 bases short and J 6 bases short, with 17 bases between. The CDR3 spans 14 residues. The germline gives CDR1 SEHNR, CDR2 FQNEAQ (reference sequence). The CDR3: CASSHAAARGEQYF. CDR3 coding DNA: TGTGCCAGCAGCCACGCGGCTGCACGGGGCGAGCAGTACTTC.

This clonotype occurred a few times. The rearrangement joins TRBV20-1 to TRBJ1-4, with no clear D. Germline lookup yields CDR1 DFQATT and CDR2 SNEGSKA (reference sequence). The CDR3 contains 12 residues. V was trimmed by 4 bases and J by 0 bases, leaving 3 bases between them. The CDR3 DNA reads as TGCAGTGCTACTACAACTAATGAAAAACTGTTTTTT. Amino acid sequence: CSATTTNEKLFF.

This clonotype occurred many times. The chain carries TRBV7-9 and TRBJ2-1; 13 nucleotides line up with TRBD2. CDR1 is SEHNR, CDR2 FQNEAQ, per germline (reference sequence). Germline trimming cut 1 base from V and 10 bases from J; bases unmatched to any gene: 7. The CDR3 spans 16 residues. The CDR3 coding sequence is TGTGCCAGCAGCTTAGTGGGACTAGCGGGACGGTGGGAGCAGTTCTTC. This translates into CASSLVGLAGRWEQFF.

A note on this clonotype: A read error may be the cause here, since a much bigger clone is one base away. The chain recombines TRBV28 with TRBJ2-7; D is tentatively TRBD1 or TRBD2 (5 bases each). Trimming left V 6 bases short and J 7 bases short, with 19 bases between. This CDR3 is built from 14 residues. Germline assignment: CDR1 MDHEN and CDR2 SYDVKM. CDR3 bases: TGTGCCAGCAGCCTTGGGACGAGGCGGAGGGAGCAGTACTTC. It specifies CASSLGTRRREQYF.

Concerning this clonotype: The germline gene is not matched at one end of the junction; a read error may be the cause. The rearrangement joins TRBV28 to TRBJ1-2; TRBD1 matches 7 bases. The CDR3 length is 14 residues. The V gene's germline CDR1 is MDHEN and CDR2 SYDVKM. CDR3 loop: CASSYRGYRYGHTF. For the CDR3, the DNA is TGTGCCAGCAGTTACAGGGGCTACCGCTATGGCCACACCTTC.

The chain joins TRBV6-5 to TRBJ2-1, with 10 bases aligning to TRBD2. CDR1 and CDR2 from the germline V gene are MNHEY and SVGAGI. V shed 2 bases and J 9 bases; nucleotides not matched to a gene: 1. The CDR3 runs to 13 residues. The CDR3 DNA is TGTGCCAGCAGTTACGAGCGGGGGGGTGAGCAGTTCTTC. This codes for CASSYERGGEQFF.

Worth noting for this clonotype: A much larger clone differs by one base, so this may be a read error. V usage is TRBV7-2 and J usage is TRBJ2-7, with a tentative D call TRBD1 (5 bases). The CDR3 totals 14 residues. The V gene lost 3 bases and the J gene lost 6 bases, with 15 bases spanning the gap. Germline CDR1 and CDR2: SGHTA and FQGNSA. CDR3 protein: CASSLVAPRVEQYF. The CDR3, as DNA: TGTGCCAGCAGCTTGGTGGCTCCCAGGGTCGAGCAGTACTTC.

The rearrangement joins TRBV27 to TRBJ1-6, with 7 bases fitting TRBD1. This CDR3 is built from 13 residues. From germline, CDR1 is MNHEY and CDR2 SMNVEV (reference sequence). Trimming took 6 bases from V and 10 from J; bases not matched to a gene: 6. This CDR3 is CASRTGLTSPLHF. CDR3 nucleotides: TGTGCCAGCAGGACAGGGTTAACCTCACCCCTCCACTTT.

This clonotype was counted many times. The chain is built from TRBV29-1 and TRBJ2-1; possible D gene TRBD2, 6 bases. Germline CDR1 is SQVTM and CDR2 is ANQGSEA. V shed 7 bases and J shed 7 bases, with 17 bases lying between them. The CDR3 runs 13 residues. CDR3 coding DNA: TGCAGCGCTGCGGGGCCTCGTGGTAATGAGCAGTTCTTC. This sequence encodes CSAAGPRGNEQFF.